These 23 T cell receptor beta chains were all obtained from the same sample, sequenced in a study of vaccination effects on CD4 cells after COVID-19. The data were produced by immunoSEQ multiplex PCR, yet TCRdb's version contains in-frame clones alone and is incomplete. This table has some 50,000 clones, approximately 74% appearing once. Cells that had been cultured for approximately eleven days were the source of isolated CD4+ T cells. Their target antigens are unknown. This material consisted of CD4+ T cells from PBMCs cultured without peptide, taken before COVID-19 vaccination. Receptor source: a human donor who had a prior SARS-CoV-2 infection.

The chain's CDR3 is CASSLARASDTQYF. The CDR3 bases are TGTGCCAGCAGCTTAGCGCGGGCTAGTGATACGCAGTATTTT. V is TRBV7-2 and J is TRBJ2-3; perhaps TRBD2 as D (5 bases). Trimming took off 0 bases at V and 6 bases at J, with 10 bases between the two ends. Germline assignment: CDR1 SGHTA and CDR2 FQGNSA. The length of the CDR3 is 14 residues.

The chain uses TRBV4-2 and TRBJ2-7, with a weak D call TRBD2 (6 bases). From germline, CDR1 is LGHNA and CDR2 YNFKEQ. Trimming took off 11 bases at V and 2 bases at J, with 10 bases between the two ends. This CDR3 has 11 residues. CDR3 sequence reads: CASSDPYEQYF. The CDR3 DNA reads TGTGCCTCTAGCGACCCCTACGAGCAGTACTTC.

This sequence joins TRBV24-1 and TRBJ2-1; 8 bases are shared with TRBD2. The CDR3 runs to 14 residues. CDR1 is KGHDR, CDR2 SFDVKD, per germline. J was trimmed by 9 bases and V by 4 bases; bases with no gene match: 7. CDR3 DNA: TGTGCCACCAGTGAGTCCGGGACTAGAGGTGAGCAGTTCTTC. This codes for CATSESGTRGEQFF.

V usage is TRBV4-3 and J usage is TRBJ2-2, with D perhaps TRBD1 (6 bases). This CDR3 spans 17 amino acids. Trimming took off 0 bases at V and 1 base at J, with 12 bases between the two ends. From germline, CDR1 is LGHNA and CDR2 YSLEER. CDR3 region: CASSQDTWGLNTGELFF. The CDR3 nucleotides are TGCGCCAGCAGCCAAGATACCTGGGGGCTGAACACCGGGGAGCTGTTTTTT.

This clone came up a few times. V gene TRBV24-1 combines with J gene TRBJ2-7, with D unresolved. CDR3 length: 11 residues. Between the trimmed V and J ends, which lost 3 bases and 4 bases, there was a span of 3 bases. Germline V CDR1 and CDR2: KGHDR, SFDVKD. The CDR3 spells CATSDLYEQYF. In DNA form, the CDR3 reads TGTGCCACCAGTGATCTTTACGAGCAGTACTTC.

V and J are TRBV7-9 and TRBJ2-7; D not certain. The CDR3 runs 15 residues. CDR1 and CDR2 (germline): SEHNR, FQNEAQ (reference sequence). Deletions cut 2 bases from V and 5 bases from J, with 16 bases between. The CDR3 sequence: CASSLRWGSGDEQYF. The CDR3 region has the DNA TGTGCCAGCAGCTTACGCTGGGGTAGTGGCGACGAGCAGTACTTC.

The chain recombines TRBV11-3 with TRBJ2-7, with D hard to call. This CDR3 contains 14 residues. V shed 1 base and J shed 4 bases, with 11 bases lying between them. The germline V gene has CDR1 SGHNT and CDR2 YENEEA. This CDR3 reads CASSLGGKRYEQYF. The CDR3 DNA reads as TGTGCCAGCAGCTTAGGGGGAAAGAGGTACGAGCAGTACTTC.

The genes are TRBV27 and TRBJ2-7; 7 nucleotides agree with TRBD2. CDR1 is MNHEY and CDR2 is SMNVEV in the germline V gene (reference sequence). CDR3 size: 14 residues. The V gene end was trimmed by 2 bases and the J gene end by 3 bases; junction bases not matched to a gene: 4. The CDR3 bases are TGTGCCAGCAGTTTAAGACTAGCTGGCTACGAGCAGTACTTC. Translating it yields CASSLRLAGYEQYF.

This CDR3 is CASSFDRSPLHF. The CDR3 DNA sequence: TGTGCCAGCAGCTTCGATCGGTCACCCCTCCACTTT. The chain joins TRBV5-5 to TRBJ1-6, with D hard to call. The length of the CDR3 is 12 residues. The V gene lost 2 bases and the J gene lost 10 bases, with 7 bases spanning the gap. Germline loops: CDR1 SGHKS, CDR2 YYEKEE (reference sequence). Based on the CDR3 plus reference TRBV5-5 and TRBJ1-6, the full variable domain is DAGVTQSPTHLIKTRGQQVTLRCSPISGHKSVSWYQQVLGQGPQFIFQYYEKEERGRGNFPDRFSARQFPNYSSELNVNALLLGDSALYLCASSFDRSPLHFGNGTRLTVT.

DNA of the CDR3: TGTGCCAGCAGCAAATTAGCGGGAGGGTACAAAAACATTCAGTACTTC. This codes for CASSKLAGGYKNIQYF. V and J are TRBV5-4 and TRBJ2-4, with TRBD2 matching 11 bases. CDR1 SGHNT and CDR2 YYREEE come from the germline V gene (reference sequence). The CDR3 loop spans 16 amino acids. The trim removed 4 bases at V and 3 bases at J, leaving 6 bases unmatched.

This chain connects TRBV18 to TRBJ2-6, with D perhaps TRBD1 (6 bases). In germline, CDR1 is KGHSH, CDR2 LQKENI. Trimming pared 3 bases from V and 4 bases from J, leaving 10 bases between. This CDR3 is built from 15 residues. DNA of the CDR3: TGTGCCAGCTCACCCACAGGGTCCGGGGCCAACGTCCTGACTTTC. Residues: CASSPTGSGANVLTF.

J is TRBJ2-3 and V is TRBV5-1, with 10 bases lining up with TRBD2. The CDR3 is 18 amino acids. V shed 2 bases, J shed 4 bases, and the junction held 13 bases outside the gene matches. Germline values: CDR1 SGHRS, CDR2 YFSETQ. The CDR3 bases are TGCGCCAGCAGCTTCCTCAGGGCTCGAGCGGGGGGGCCAGATACGCAGTATTTT. It encodes CASSFLRARAGGPDTQYF.

This CDR3 reads CSASLSGTFYGYTF. CDR3 nucleotides: TGCAGTGCTAGTCTCTCGGGGACGTTCTATGGCTACACCTTC. This chain links TRBV20-1 with TRBJ1-2; the D gene is possibly TRBD1 (5 bases). The germline V and J ends were trimmed by 3 bases and 4 bases, with 15 bases remaining between them. The CDR3 is 14 amino acids. CDR1 and CDR2 from the germline V gene are DFQATT and SNEGSKA (reference sequence).

J is TRBJ1-3 and V is TRBV18; D is possibly TRBD1 (6 bases). The germline gives CDR1 KGHSH, CDR2 LQKENI. The germline V and J ends were trimmed by 4 bases and 0 bases, with 13 bases remaining between them. The CDR3 contains 16 residues. The CDR3 loop reads CASSRGQSDSGNTIYF. The CDR3 coding sequence is TGTGCCAGCTCACGTGGACAGAGCGACTCTGGAAACACCATATATTTT.

The chain carries TRBV6-1 and TRBJ2-6, with D perhaps being TRBD1 or TRBD2 (5 bases each). This CDR3 is built from 20 residues. Trimming shortened V by 3 bases and J by 0 bases, and 21 bases separated the two germline ends. Germline CDR1 is MNHNS and CDR2 is SASEGT. CDR3 residues: CASSDHPGRTGGSGANVLTF. CDR3 coding DNA: TGTGCCAGCAGTGACCACCCCGGACGGACTGGGGGCTCTGGGGCCAACGTCCTGACTTTC.

The rearrangement links TRBV7-3 to TRBJ2-1; D could derive from TRBD1 or TRBD2 (5 bases each). The CDR3 is 13 residues long. The V end was cut by 5 bases, the J end by 9 bases, with 14 bases between. CDR1 and CDR2 (germline): SGHTA, FQGTGA. This CDR3 is CASSMGPEAEQFF. CDR3 DNA sequence: TGTGCCAGCAGCATGGGACCCGAAGCTGAGCAGTTCTTC.

The rearrangement uses TRBV18 and TRBJ2-3; 11 positions agree with TRBD2. V lost 2 bases, J lost 5 bases, and 9 bases stayed unmatched. Per germline, CDR1 KGHSH and CDR2 LQKENI. The CDR3 totals 17 residues. CDR3 nucleotide sequence: TGTGCCAGCTCACCAAACACCGGGACTAGCGGCAGAGATACGCAGTATTTT. Amino acids: CASSPNTGTSGRDTQYF. Based on the CDR3 plus reference TRBV18 and TRBJ2-3, the full variable domain is NAGVMQNPRHLVRRRGQEARLRCSPMKGHSHVYWYRQLPEEGLKFMVYLQKENIIDESGMPKERFSAEFPKEGPSILRIQQVVRGDSAAYFCASSPNTGTSGRDTQYFGPGTRLTVL.

This rearrangement joins TRBV13 to TRBJ2-7, with D possibly being TRBD2 (6 bases). The CDR3 contains 15 residues. Germline-derived CDR1 and CDR2 are PRHDT and FYEKMQ (reference sequence). V lost 3 bases, J lost 6 bases, and 18 bases lay in between. CDR3 DNA sequence: TGTGCCAGCAGCTTGGGGGGATCACATATCGGCGAGCAGTACTTC. As protein: CASSLGGSHIGEQYF.

V gene TRBV3-1 (or the pseudogene TRBV3-2) combines with J gene TRBJ2-1; 9 bases match TRBD2. The CDR3 runs 16 residues. The germline gives CDR1 LGHDT, CDR2 YNNKEL (reference sequence). Trimming cost V 2 bases and J 5 bases; bases outside gene matches: 7. This CDR3 is CASSQRAGGPHNEQFF. The CDR3 nucleotides read TGTGCCAGCAGCCAACGAGCGGGAGGCCCCCACAATGAGCAGTTCTTC.

The chain couples TRBV18 to TRBJ2-7; TRBD1 might be the D (6 bases). Germline V CDR1 and CDR2: KGHSH, LQKENI. The V end was cut by 3 bases, the J end by 1 base, with 16 bases between. The length of the CDR3 is 16 residues. This chain's CDR3 is CASSPKQGRTSYEQYF. CDR3 coding DNA: TGTGCCAGCTCACCCAAACAGGGTAGGACGTCCTACGAGCAGTACTTC.

This clone was seen once. This specimen includes other DNA sequences encoding the same CDR3. The chain combines TRBV3-1 (or the pseudogene TRBV3-2) with TRBJ1-6, with D perhaps matching TRBD1 (6 bases). The germline gives CDR1 LGHDT, CDR2 YNNKEL (reference sequence). The CDR3 contains 14 residues. Trimming removed 4 bases at V and 6 bases at J, with 10 bases between. The CDR3 loop is CASSLQGGNSPLHF. CDR3 nucleotides: TGTGCCAGCAGCCTACAGGGAGGTAATTCACCCCTCCACTTT.

The chain joins TRBV5-1 to TRBJ2-7, with D possibly matching TRBD2 (5 bases). Germline V gives CDR1 SGHRS, CDR2 YFSETQ. This CDR3 spans 15 amino acids. V was pared by 0 bases and J by 2 bases, with 12 bases between. CDR3 protein: CASSLDEGLTYEQYF. The CDR3 DNA reads TGCGCCAGCAGCTTGGATGAGGGTCTAACCTACGAGCAGTACTTC.

The chain carries TRBV18 and TRBJ1-4, with 7 bases that match TRBD1. This CDR3 contains 14 residues. Trimming removed 6 bases from V and 8 bases from J; junction bases left unmatched: 9. CDR1 and CDR2 (germline): KGHSH, LQKENI. CDR3: CASSRQGFGEKLFF. Written as DNA, the CDR3 is TGTGCCAGCTCCAGACAGGGCTTCGGCGAAAAACTGTTTTTT.